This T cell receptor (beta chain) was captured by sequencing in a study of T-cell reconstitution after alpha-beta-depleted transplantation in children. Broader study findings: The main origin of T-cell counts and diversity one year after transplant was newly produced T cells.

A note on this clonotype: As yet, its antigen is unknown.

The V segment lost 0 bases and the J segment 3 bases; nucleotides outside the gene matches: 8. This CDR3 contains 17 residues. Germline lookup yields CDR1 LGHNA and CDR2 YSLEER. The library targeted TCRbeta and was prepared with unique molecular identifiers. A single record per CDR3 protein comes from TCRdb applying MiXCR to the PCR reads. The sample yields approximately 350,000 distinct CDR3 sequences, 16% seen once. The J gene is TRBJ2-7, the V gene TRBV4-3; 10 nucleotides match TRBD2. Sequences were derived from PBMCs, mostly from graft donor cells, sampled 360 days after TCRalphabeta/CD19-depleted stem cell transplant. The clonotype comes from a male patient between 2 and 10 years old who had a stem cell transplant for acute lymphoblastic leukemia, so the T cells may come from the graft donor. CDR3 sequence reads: CASSQDIGSSGSYEQYF. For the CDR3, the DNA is TGCGCCAGCAGCCAAGATATAGGGTCTAGCGGGAGCTACGAGCAGTACTTC.